Detailed here is one T cell receptor (beta chain). Its antigen is unidentified. The data belong to a study of beta chain features in type 1 diabetes. Study findings and constraints: Insertions were fewer and deletions more numerous at VDJ junctions in type 1 diabetes patients.

In germline, CDR1 is SGHAT, CDR2 FQNNGV. The CDR3 sequence is 16 residues long. Trimming cost V 3 bases and J 3 bases; bases outside gene matches: 8. Sequencing targeted expressed TCRB transcripts, as all isolated RNA had been reverse transcribed. The method was immunoSEQ multiplex PCR; TCRdb's version includes in-frame clones alone and lacks a portion of them. The sample consists of approximately 140,000 clones, about 51% of them appearing once. The chain joins TRBV11-2 to TRBJ2-7; 10 nucleotides align to TRBD2. Input material: Tregs from blood. This clonotype was obtained from a man aged 18 to 35 in good health. CDR3 nucleotides: TGTGCCAGCAGCTTTGGGGCTAGCGGGGGCCTCTACGAGCAGTACTTC. Protein: CASSFGASGGLYEQYF.